The present T cell receptor beta chain was sequenced within a study of CD8+ T cells in alopecia areata. Across the whole study: Treated patients were scored for severity by percent of scalp affected. Study observations and caveats: One nonresponder makes the tie between baseline CD8+ expansion and response uncertain. Alopecia totalis/universalis scalp especially showed more expanded CD8+ clones than normal scalp. In scalp, tofacitinib significantly decreased clonality and expanded CD8+ clones among the top 100.

TCR sequencing used cDNA made by reverse transcription of extracted RNA. Method: immunoSEQ multiplex PCR; TCRdb's copy keeps in-frame clones and lacks some. The sample holds more than 140,000 clones, around 83% seen once. Worth noting for this clone: The antigen remains unidentified.

Described treatment: oral pan-JAK inhibitor, 5-10 mg twice daily. The germline CDR1 and CDR2 sequences are SGHRS and YFSETQ. The CDR3 totals 17 residues. V gave up 1 base and J gave up 2 bases, with 19 bases separating them. This chain uses TRBV5-1 with TRBJ2-7; perhaps TRBD1 as D (6 bases). The TCR comes from a human donor with alopecia areata. The source material was CD8+ T cells sorted from blood, sampled at week 4, from a patient treated with tofacitinib. DNA for the CDR3: TGCGCCAGCAGCTTGATTTGGGGGCAGCCCGCACCCTACGAGCAGTACTTC. It is translated as CASSLIWGQPAPYEQYF. Full variable domain (rest looked up from reference TRBV5-1 and TRBJ2-7): KAGVTQTPRYLIKTRGQQVTLSCSPISGHRSVSWYQQTPGQGLQFLFEYFSETQRNKGNFPGRFSGRQFSNSRSEMNVSTLELGDSALYLCASSLIWGQPAPYEQYFGPGTRLTVT.